The sequence of this T cell receptor beta chain was determined in a study of blood T cell repertoires in COVID-19. The wider study: Both acute and convalescent COVID-19 samples were obtained from the United States, Italy and Spain.

Original analysis: By means of reference gene primer amplification, nucleated cell counts were estimated. Clones were sequenced by immunoSEQ multiplex PCR, and TCRdb holds only the in-frame ones, with some missing. V and J calls plus clone size are reproduced from that table; the DNA served to infer D and trimming. Of over 250,000 clones listed, roughly 80% are singletons. A PCR-confirmed or clinician-diagnosed COVID-19 case had contacted exposed participants within 2 weeks of entry. Germline assignment: CDR1 SGHTA and CDR2 FQGNSA. There are 15 residues in the CDR3. Trimming took 5 bases from V and 9 from J, leaving 20 bases between them.

The chain links TRBV7-2 to TRBJ1-3, with D maybe TRBD1 (5 bases). The specimen was PBMCs or T cells enriched from blood (not recorded which). The receptor's source is a man aged 35 to 55 who had been exposed to COVID-19. The CDR3 region is CASSPNSGARATIYF. The CDR3 bases are TGTGCCAGCAGCCCAAATAGCGGGGCCCGGGCCACCATATATTTT.